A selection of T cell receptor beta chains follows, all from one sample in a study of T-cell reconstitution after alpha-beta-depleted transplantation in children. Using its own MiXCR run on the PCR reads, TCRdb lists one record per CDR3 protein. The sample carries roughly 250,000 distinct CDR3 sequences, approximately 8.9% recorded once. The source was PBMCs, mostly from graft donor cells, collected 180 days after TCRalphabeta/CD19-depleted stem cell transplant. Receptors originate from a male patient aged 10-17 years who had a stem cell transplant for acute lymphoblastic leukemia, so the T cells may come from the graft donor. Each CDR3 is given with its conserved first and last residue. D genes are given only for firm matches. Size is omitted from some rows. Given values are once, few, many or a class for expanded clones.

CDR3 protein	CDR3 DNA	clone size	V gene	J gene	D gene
CATREGDTQYF	TGTGCCACCAGGGAGGGCGATACGCAGTATTTT	many	TRBV24-1	TRBJ2-3	-
CASSPGQGVYEQYF	TGTGCCAGCAGCCCCGGACAGGGGGTGTACGAGCAGTACTTC	many	TRBV7-9	TRBJ2-7	TRBD1
CASSWTSGTRYNEQFF	TGTGCCAGCAGCTGGACCTCCGGGACTCGTTACAATGAGCAGTTCTTC	many	TRBV7-9	TRBJ2-1	-
CASSLFNRVGNIQYF	TGTGCCAGCAGTTTATTCAACAGGGTGGGAAACATTCAGTACTTC	many	TRBV28	TRBJ2-4	-
CASSASGTGNTEAFF	TGTGCCAGCAGCGCATCCGGGACTGGGAACACTGAAGCTTTCTTT	many	TRBV7-9	TRBJ1-1	-
CASSLLPGQGAHEQYF	TGTGCCAGCAGTTTACTTCCGGGACAGGGAGCGCACGAGCAGTACTTC	many	TRBV28	TRBJ2-7	TRBD1
CASSGVAGVYNEQFF	TGCGCCAGCAGCGGCGTAGCGGGAGTCTACAATGAGCAGTTCTTC	many	TRBV5-1	TRBJ2-1	TRBD2
CSVEGTGVSGANVLTF	TGCAGCGTTGAAGGGACAGGGGTCTCTGGGGCCAACGTCCTGACTTTC	many	TRBV29-1	TRBJ2-6	TRBD1
CASSFRLDSYNEQFF	TGTGCCAGCAGCTTTAGACTGGACTCCTACAATGAGCAGTTCTTC	many	TRBV7-9	TRBJ2-1	-
CASSGGTSGRYEQYF	TGCGCCAGCAGCGGCGGGACTAGCGGGAGGTACGAGCAGTACTTC	many	TRBV5-1	TRBJ2-7	TRBD2
CASSLSGTGSLF	TGCGCCAGCAGCTTGTCGGGGACAGGGTCCCTTTTC	many	TRBV5-1	TRBJ1-2	TRBD1
CSVLTGHNEKLFF	TGCAGTGTTTTGACAGGGCATAATGAAAAACTGTTTTTT	many	TRBV20-1	TRBJ1-4	TRBD1
CASSQPTAYEQYF	TGTGCCAGCAGTCAACCGACAGCCTACGAGCAGTACTTC	-	TRBV5-5	TRBJ2-7	-
CASRDRGNEKLFF	TGTGCCAGCAGAGACAGGGGGAATGAAAAACTGTTTTTT	many	TRBV5-4	TRBJ1-4	TRBD1
CASSSYSGGRTDTQYF	TGTGCCAGCAGCTCTTATAGCGGGGGGCGCACAGATACGCAGTATTTT	many	TRBV7-6	TRBJ2-3	TRBD2
CATRQVNTGELFF	TGTGCCACCAGACAGGTTAACACCGGGGAGCTGTTTTTT	-	TRBV10-3	TRBJ2-2	-
CASSFPLAAGEQYF	TGTGCCAGCAGCTTCCCCTTAGCTGCGGGCGAGCAGTACTTC	many	TRBV7-9	TRBJ2-7	-
CASSRTGKNEKLFF	TGTGCCAGCAGCCGCACAGGGAAGAATGAAAAACTGTTTTTT	many	TRBV14	TRBJ1-4	-
CASGQGQGYTF	TGTGCCAGCGGGCAGGGCCAGGGCTACACCTTC	many	TRBV6-2/TRBV6-3	TRBJ1-2	-
CASSYLGLIEPDTQYF	TGTGCCAGCAGTTACCTGGGACTGATAGAGCCAGATACGCAGTATTTT	many	TRBV6-5	TRBJ2-3	-
CATSRLAGGEKTQYF	TGTGCCACCAGCAGACTAGCGGGAGGTGAGAAGACCCAGTACTTC	many	TRBV15	TRBJ2-5	TRBD2
CSARDRGLAGGPVDTQYF	TGCAGTGCTAGAGATCGGGGGCTAGCGGGAGGGCCCGTGGATACGCAGTATTTT	-	TRBV20-1	TRBJ2-3	TRBD2
CASSPPGPEETQYF	TGTGCCAGCAGCCCTCCGGGTCCAGAAGAGACCCAGTACTTC	many	TRBV3-1	TRBJ2-5	-
CASSLLPPSGRSYNEQFF	TGTGCCAGCAGCTTACTTCCTCCTAGCGGGAGATCCTACAATGAGCAGTTCTTC	many	TRBV11-2	TRBJ2-1	TRBD2
CASSEYGGQPQHF	TGTGCCAGCAGTGAATACGGGGGCCAGCCCCAGCATTTT	many	TRBV25-1	TRBJ1-5	-
CASNREVLTEAFF	TGTGCCAGCAATAGGGAGGTTCTCACTGAAGCTTTCTTT	many	TRBV6-1	TRBJ1-1	-
CASSAIGATEAFF	TGTGCCAGCAGCGCGATAGGGGCCACTGAAGCTTTCTTT	many	TRBV9	TRBJ1-1	-
CASSLGRTDYEQYF	TGCGCCAGCAGCTTGGGCCGGACGGATTACGAGCAGTACTTC	many	TRBV5-1	TRBJ2-7	-
CASSLVGGSNTQYF	TGTGCCAGCAGCTTAGTAGGAGGGTCAAATACGCAGTATTTT	many	TRBV11-2	TRBJ2-3	-
CSVAPQTGETQYF	TGCAGCGTTGCCCCCCAGACGGGGGAGACCCAGTACTTC	many	TRBV29-1	TRBJ2-5	-
CASSQPAGGGNSPLHF	TGTGCCAGCAGCCAACCCGCCGGGGGGGGTAATTCACCCCTCCACTTT	-	TRBV3-1	TRBJ1-6	-
CSGSEGTYEQYF	TGCAGTGGATCAGAAGGGACTTACGAGCAGTACTTC	many	TRBV20-1	TRBJ2-7	-